The entry below gives a single T cell receptor beta chain sequence along with its context. Specified time point: baseline, week 1 (first vaccination visit). The treatment: pre-vaccination baseline after standard-of-care therapy. The entry originates in a study of a mutant IDH1 vaccine in newly diagnosed glioma. Study overall: Treated individuals were roughly 62% male and around 40% female, averaging approximately 40 years of age.

This table comes from immunoSEQ multiplex PCR, and its TCRdb copy is limited to in-frame clones, with some not included. The sample consists of 90,000 to 100,000 clones, approximately 90% of them appearing once. This clonotype originated in a woman aged 45-65 years with glioma. The sequenced sample was PBMCs, obtained from a glioma patient treated with radiotherapy, temozolomide or both.

Here the CDR3 reads CASSLGGTTYNEQFF. In DNA, the CDR3 is TGTGCCAGCAGCTTAGGTGGGACCACCTACAATGAGCAGTTCTTC. J is TRBJ2-1 and V is TRBV7-9; D is perhaps TRBD1 or TRBD2 (5 bases each). V shed 1 base and J shed 2 bases, with 9 bases lying between them. The CDR3 length is 15 residues. Germline V lookup: CDR1 SEHNR, CDR2 FQNEAQ (reference sequence).